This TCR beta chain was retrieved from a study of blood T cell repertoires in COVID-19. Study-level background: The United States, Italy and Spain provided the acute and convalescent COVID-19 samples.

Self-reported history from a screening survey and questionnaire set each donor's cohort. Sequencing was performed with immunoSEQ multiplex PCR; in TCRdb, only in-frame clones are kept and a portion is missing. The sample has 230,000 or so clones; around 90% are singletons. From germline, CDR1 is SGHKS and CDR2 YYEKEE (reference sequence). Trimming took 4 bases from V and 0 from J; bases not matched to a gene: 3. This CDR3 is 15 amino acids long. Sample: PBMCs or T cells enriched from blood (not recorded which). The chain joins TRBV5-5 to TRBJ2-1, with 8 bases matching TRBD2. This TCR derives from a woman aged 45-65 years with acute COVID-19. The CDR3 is CASSDGTSSYNEQFF. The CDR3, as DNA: TGTGCCAGCAGCGACGGGACTAGCTCCTACAATGAGCAGTTCTTC.